These 31 T cell receptor beta chains were all obtained from the same sample, sequenced in a study of blood T cell repertoires in COVID-19. Sequenced by immunoSEQ multiplex PCR; TCRdb stores in-frame clones only, minus some. The table records about 63,000 clones, around 80% of them present only once. The sequenced sample was peripheral blood. The receptors come from a human donor in a cohort sampled during active COVID-19.

V is TRBV5-1 and J is TRBJ2-7; TRBD1 matches 8 bases. J was trimmed by 5 bases and V by 1 base; bases with no gene match: 8. The CDR3 covers 15 residues. Looked up from germline, CDR1 is SGHRS and CDR2 is YFSETQ. CDR3: CASSLLGTGGDEQYF. Here the CDR3 DNA reads TGCGCCAGCAGCTTGTTAGGGACAGGCGGGGACGAGCAGTACTTC.

The chain employs TRBV10-1 and TRBJ1-1, with D hard to call. V was trimmed by 6 bases and J by 3 bases, leaving 14 bases between them. Per germline, CDR1 WNHNN and CDR2 SYGVQD (reference sequence). The CDR3 is 14 amino acids. The CDR3 nucleotides read TGCGCCAGCAGCCAGAGGGTTGGGGACACTGAAGCTTTCTTT. Translation: CASSQRVGDTEAFF.

This chain links TRBV24-1 with TRBJ1-2, with D hard to call. The CDR3 has 12 residues. Germline V gene sequence: CDR1 KGHDR, CDR2 SFDVKD. Trimming left V 3 bases short and J 8 bases short, with 9 bases between. CDR3 DNA: TGTGCCACCAGTGATGCCTATACGGGCTACACCTTC. Translating it yields CATSDAYTGYTF.

This clone was detected ten times or more. The DNA for the CDR3 is TGTGCCAGCAGCACCCTTCGGCCGGCTAGCGGGAGGCCCTACGAGCAGTACTTC. Amino acid sequence: CASSTLRPASGRPYEQYF. The gene calls are TRBV11-2 and TRBJ2-7; 11 positions agree with TRBD2. Trimming cost V 5 bases and J 2 bases; bases outside gene matches: 14. The length of the CDR3 is 18 residues. CDR1 is SGHAT, CDR2 FQNNGV, per germline.

The chain combines TRBV6-4 with TRBJ2-1; 9 bases are a match to TRBD1. Per the germline V gene, CDR1 is MRHNA and CDR2 is SNTAGT. J was trimmed by 7 bases and V by 5 bases; bases with no gene match: 3. The CDR3 is made up of 13 amino acids. CDR3 in DNA: TGTGCCAGCAGTAGGGACAGGGAAAATGAGCAGTTCTTC. This codes for CASSRDRENEQFF.

The chain employs TRBV15 and TRBJ2-7; maybe TRBD2 (6 bases). The CDR3 length is 14 residues. CDR1 is LNHNV and CDR2 is YYDKDF in the germline V gene (reference sequence). Trimming cost V 4 bases and J 5 bases, with 15 bases left between them. This CDR3 reads CATSTNGRRNEQYF. The CDR3 coding sequence is TGTGCCACCAGCACAAACGGGAGAAGGAACGAGCAGTACTTC.

The chain uses TRBV19 and TRBJ2-6; the D is unclear. Trimming took 7 bases from V and 0 from J, leaving 10 bases between them. CDR1 and CDR2 (germline): LNHDA, SQIVND (reference sequence). There are 15 residues in the CDR3. CDR3 in DNA: TGTGCCAGTACCGACGGCGGCTCTGGGGCCAACGTCCTGACTTTC. Translated: CASTDGGSGANVLTF. Filled out from reference TRBV19 and TRBJ2-6, the complete variable domain reads DGGITQSPKYLFRKEGQNVTLSCEQNLNHDAMYWYRQDPGQGLRLIYYSQIVNDFQKGDIAEGYSVSREKKESFPLTVTSAQKNPTAFYLCASTDGGSGANVLTFGAGSRLTVL.

This clone was picked up one time. The rearrangement joins TRBV11-3 to TRBJ2-7, with D tentatively TRBD1 (6 bases). Germline CDR1 reads SGHNT; CDR2 reads YENEEA. CDR3 length: 14 amino acids. V was clipped by 2 bases and J by 2 bases, with 10 bases between them. The CDR3 loop is CASSLSTGTYEQYF. In DNA, the CDR3 is TGTGCCAGCAGCTTATCGACAGGAACCTACGAGCAGTACTTC. Supplemented by reference TRBV11-3 and TRBJ2-7, the full variable domain reads EAGVVQSPRYKIIEKKQPVAFWCNPISGHNTLYWYLQNLGQGPELLIRYENEEAVDDSQLPKDRFSAERLKGVDSTLKIQPAELGDSAVYLCASSLSTGTYEQYFGPGTRLTVT.

The rearrangement uses TRBV11-3 and TRBJ2-1; 8 bases are shared with TRBD1. CDR1 is SGHNT and CDR2 is YENEEA in the germline V gene. The CDR3 covers 15 residues. V lost 3 bases, J lost 2 bases, and 3 bases stayed unmatched. Here the CDR3 reads CASSFRQGPYNEQFF. The CDR3 DNA sequence: TGTGCCAGCAGCTTCCGACAGGGGCCCTACAATGAGCAGTTCTTC.

This chain connects TRBV3-1 (or the pseudogene TRBV3-2) to TRBJ2-6; D remains ambiguous. V dropped 0 bases and J dropped 0 bases, with 9 bases sitting between them. CDR3 length equals 17 residues. The germline V gene encodes CDR1 LGHDT and CDR2 YNNKEL (reference sequence). The CDR3 loop is CASSQDISSSGANVLTF. Here the CDR3 DNA reads TGTGCCAGCAGCCAAGATATATCGAGCTCTGGGGCCAACGTCCTGACTTTC.

The gene calls are TRBV4-1 and TRBJ2-1; D might be TRBD1 (6 bases). The CDR3 is made up of 16 amino acids. Per germline, CDR1 MGHRA and CDR2 YSYEKL. Trimming stripped 3 bases from V and 0 bases from J, with 12 bases between. Here the CDR3 reads CASSQGAQSSYNEQFF. The CDR3, as DNA: TGCGCCAGCAGCCAGGGGGCCCAGAGCTCCTACAATGAGCAGTTCTTC.

The chain couples TRBV29-1 to TRBJ2-7; 10 bases map to TRBD1. Germline-derived CDR1 and CDR2 are SQVTM and ANQGSEA. This CDR3 region has 12 residues. After removal of 5 bases from V and 6 bases from J, the junction contained 4 bases not matched to a gene. The CDR3, as DNA: TGCAGCGTTAGACAGGGGGCGAGCGAGCAGTACTTC. Its protein is CSVRQGASEQYF.

The chain employs TRBV7-7 and TRBJ2-1; 7 bases are a match to TRBD2. Per germline, CDR1 SSHAT and CDR2 FNYEAQ (reference sequence). The V gene end was trimmed by 1 base and the J gene end by 6 bases; junction bases not matched to a gene: 3. The CDR3 runs to 14 residues. Here the CDR3 DNA reads TGTGCCAGCAGCTTAGGGACTAGAGCCAATGAGCAGTTCTTC. Protein product: CASSLGTRANEQFF.

V usage is TRBV24-1 and J usage is TRBJ2-7, with D possibly being TRBD1 (6 bases). CDR3 size: 15 residues. The germline CDR1 and CDR2 sequences are KGHDR and SFDVKD. The ends were cut back, 4 bases at V and 0 bases at J, with 12 bases in the middle. This chain's CDR3 is CATSDPGQSSYEQYF. In DNA form, the CDR3 reads TGTGCCACCAGTGACCCTGGACAGAGCTCCTACGAGCAGTACTTC.

The chain couples TRBV30 to TRBJ2-7; 9 positions agree with TRBD2. Germline V gene sequence: CDR1 GTSNPN, CDR2 SVGIG (reference sequence). V dropped 5 bases and J dropped 2; count of bases not matched to a gene: 4. The CDR3 is 13 residues long. CDR3 DNA sequence: TGTGCCTGGGCCGCGGGGGGGCCCTACGAGCAGTACTTC. It specifies CAWAAGGPYEQYF.

This chain uses TRBV6-2 or TRBV6-3 with TRBJ2-1; the D gene is possibly TRBD2 (7 bases). In germline, CDR1 is MNHEY, CDR2 SVGEGT. Between the trimmed V and J ends, which lost 6 bases and 7 bases, there was a span of 16 bases. The CDR3 is 14 residues long. CDR3 bases: TGTGCCAGCAGCAAGGGGGGGAACGAGAATGAGCAGTTCTTC. Translated: CASSKGGNENEQFF.

J is TRBJ1-3 and V is TRBV18; unclear D gene. This CDR3 has 13 residues. CDR1 KGHSH and CDR2 LQKENI come from the germline V gene. V lost 8 bases to trimming and J lost 0 bases, with 8 bases between them. CDR3 amino acids: CASHSSSGNTIYF. The CDR3 region has the DNA TGTGCCAGCCACAGTTCCTCTGGAAACACCATATATTTT.

The rearrangement links TRBV2 to TRBJ2-7; a possible D gene is TRBD2 (5 bases). The CDR3 is 14 residues long. The germline gives CDR1 SNHLY, CDR2 FYNNEI. V lost 7 bases to trimming and J lost 7 bases, with 20 bases between them. CDR3 coding DNA: TGTGCCAGCACCGCGGGTTATACCTCAGGAGAGCAGTACTTC. It translates to CASTAGYTSGEQYF.

This clone has at least ten counts. The V gene is TRBV4-3, the J gene TRBJ1-2, with D perhaps TRBD1 (5 bases). This CDR3 is built from 13 residues. Trimming left V 0 bases short and J 7 bases short, with 9 bases between. Germline lookup yields CDR1 LGHNA and CDR2 YSLEER. Here the CDR3 reads CASSQDLGVGYTF. In DNA form, the CDR3 reads TGCGCCAGCAGCCAAGACTTAGGGGTTGGCTACACCTTC.

The chain is built from TRBV30 and TRBJ1-4; 7 positions match TRBD1. CDR1 is GTSNPN and CDR2 is SVGIG in the germline V gene (reference sequence). There are 15 residues in the CDR3. Losses at the gene ends were 0 bases for V and 8 bases for J; bases not matched to a gene: 9. CDR3 DNA: TGTGCCTGGAGTGTACAGTGGGCAGGGGGAGAAAAACTGTTTTTT. Encoded protein: CAWSVQWAGGEKLFF.

The chain is built from TRBV6-5 and TRBJ2-1; TRBD2 aligns across 13 bases. After removal of 6 bases from V and 10 bases from J, the junction contained 9 bases not matched to a gene. The germline gives CDR1 MNHEY, CDR2 SVGAGI. The CDR3 has 15 residues. In nucleotides, the CDR3 is TGTGCCAGCAGCCGAGGACTAGCGGGAGCGGGGGAGCAGTTCTTC. The encoded protein is CASSRGLAGAGEQFF.

V is TRBV7-3 and J is TRBJ1-6, with 8 positions matching TRBD1. Germline CDR1 SGHTA, CDR2 FQGTGA. V shed 2 bases and J 7 bases; nucleotides not matched to a gene: 1. The CDR3 spans 14 residues. CDR3 bases: TGTGCCAGCAGCTTACAGGGGGCGAATTCACCCCTCCACTTT. Amino acids: CASSLQGANSPLHF.

V is TRBV11-2 and J is TRBJ2-5; D gene ambiguous. The germline V gene encodes CDR1 SGHAT and CDR2 FQNNGV. Trimming removed 2 bases from V and 4 bases from J, with 5 bases in between. The CDR3 sequence is 12 residues long. CDR3 sequence reads: CASSLSGETQYF. Written as DNA, the CDR3 is TGTGCCAGCAGCTTATCAGGAGAGACCCAGTACTTC.

The V call is TRBV6-1, the J call TRBJ1-3; tentatively, D is TRBD1 (5 bases). CDR1 MNHNS and CDR2 SASEGT come from the germline V gene. The CDR3 covers 14 residues. Trimming removed 2 bases at V and 3 bases at J, with 8 bases between. CDR3 DNA: TGTGCCAGCAGTGAATCGCAGGGTGGAAACACCATATATTTT. It yields the protein CASSESQGGNTIYF.

The rearrangement joins TRBV28 to TRBJ1-4, with 11 bases matching TRBD1. CDR1 and CDR2 from the germline V gene are MDHEN and SYDVKM. This CDR3 is 14 amino acids long. V was pared by 3 bases and J by 8 bases, with 2 bases of the junction left unmatched. In nucleotides, the CDR3 is TGTGCCAGCAGTTTGGACAGGGGGCGGGAAAAACTGTTTTTT. It encodes CASSLDRGREKLFF.

The chain is built from TRBV5-5 and TRBJ1-5; D is unresolved. CDR1 and CDR2 from the germline V gene are SGHKS and YYEKEE (reference sequence). The V gene lost 1 base and the J gene lost 0 bases, with 5 bases spanning the gap. CDR3 length equals 14 residues. The CDR3 sequence is CASSLTVSNQPQHF. CDR3 DNA sequence: TGTGCCAGCAGCTTGACAGTTAGCAATCAGCCCCAGCATTTT.

The rearrangement links TRBV19 to TRBJ1-3; 8 nucleotides agree with TRBD1. Germline loops: CDR1 LNHDA, CDR2 SQIVND (reference sequence). There are 13 residues in the CDR3. Trimming at V came to 5 bases and at J to 8 bases, leaving 5 bases not matched to a gene. The CDR3 sequence is CASSGYRGDTIYF. In nucleotides, the CDR3 is TGTGCCAGTAGTGGATACAGGGGGGACACCATATATTTT.

Comment on this clone: Other DNA sequences in the sample encode the same CDR3. The V call is TRBV30, the J call TRBJ2-3; D gene unclear. The V end lost 3 bases, the J end lost 1 base, and 5 bases lay between the germline ends. Germline loops: CDR1 GTSNPN, CDR2 SVGIG (reference sequence). The CDR3 is 12 residues long. DNA for the CDR3: TGTGCCTGGAGCCGAGGCACAGATACGCAGTATTTT. This sequence encodes CAWSRGTDTQYF.

The chain employs TRBV15 and TRBJ1-1; D is perhaps TRBD1 (5 bases). V shed 0 bases and J shed 4 bases, with 12 bases lying between them. The CDR3 runs 15 residues. CDR1 and CDR2 from the germline V gene are LNHNV and YYDKDF (reference sequence). CDR3 amino acids: CATSRDLRGGTEAFF. The CDR3 coding sequence is TGTGCCACCAGCAGAGATCTAAGGGGAGGCACTGAAGCTTTCTTT.

This chain links TRBV7-2 with TRBJ2-3; a weak D match, TRBD2 (5 bases). The CDR3 runs 15 residues. Germline V gene data show CDR1 as SGHTA and CDR2 as FQGNSA. The ends were cut back, 1 base at V and 0 bases at J, with 8 bases in the middle. The CDR3 loop reads CASSLVAGSTDTQYF. CDR3 nucleotide sequence: TGTGCCAGCAGCTTAGTGGCGGGTAGCACAGATACGCAGTATTTT. The whole variable domain, remainder taken from reference TRBV7-2 and TRBJ2-3, is GAGVSQSPSNKVTEKGKDVELRCDPISGHTALYWYRQSLGQGLEFLIYFQGNSAPDKSGLPSDRFSAERTGGSVSTLTIQRTQQEDSAVYLCASSLVAGSTDTQYFGPGTRLTVL.

The chain links TRBV7-8 to TRBJ1-5; D is possibly TRBD1 (5 bases). This CDR3 is built from 15 residues. V was pared by 3 bases and J by 4 bases, with 13 bases between. Per germline, CDR1 SGHVS and CDR2 FQNEAQ. CDR3 loop: CASSFEQGGNQPQHF. The CDR3 DNA reads TGTGCCAGCAGCTTCGAGCAGGGTGGGAATCAGCCCCAGCATTTT.